This entry lists 4 T cell receptor beta chains sequenced from one sample in a study of shared clonotypes between healthy human individuals. Method: immunoSEQ multiplex PCR; TCRdb's copy keeps in-frame clones and lacks some. The table records some 1.4 million clones, more than 95% of them present only once. The specimen sequenced was naive CD4+ T cells sorted from blood. As to subset: CD45RA+ positively selected. The receptors come from a man aged 25-40 years in good health.

CDR3 coding DNA: TGTGCCAGTGGACAGGGGCGCAATCAGCCCCAGCATTTT. Its translation is CASGQGRNQPQHF. This sequence joins TRBV19 and TRBJ1-5, with 9 bases aligning to TRBD1. This CDR3 comprises 13 residues. V lost 8 bases to trimming and J lost 2 bases; unmatched junction nucleotides: 1. CDR1 and CDR2 from the germline V gene are LNHDA and SQIVND (reference sequence).

The CDR3 is CASKGGQGPSWEQFF. As DNA, the CDR3 is TGTGCCAGCAAGGGGGGACAGGGGCCCTCGTGGGAGCAGTTCTTC. The rearrangement joins TRBV6-1 to TRBJ2-1; 10 bases align to TRBD1. The trim removed 7 bases at V and 10 bases at J, leaving 13 bases unmatched. Germline CDR1 and CDR2: MNHNS and SASEGT. The CDR3 length is 15 residues.

The rearrangement uses TRBV5-5 and TRBJ1-2, with 10 bases aligning to TRBD1. Germline CDR1 reads SGHKS; CDR2 reads YYEKEE (reference sequence). The CDR3 spans 14 residues. The J segment lost 5 bases and the V segment lost 4 bases, leaving 5 bases of the junction unmatched. The CDR3: CASSDPGQGYGYTF. In DNA, the CDR3 is TGTGCCAGCAGCGACCCGGGACAGGGGTATGGCTACACCTTC.

V usage is TRBV5-4 and J usage is TRBJ2-1, with no clear D. The CDR3 extends over 15 amino acids. V lost 2 bases and J 7 bases, leaving 16 bases between the germline ends. Germline-derived CDR1 and CDR2 are SGHNT and YYREEE (reference sequence). CDR3 in DNA: TGTGCCAGCAGCTTCCCGGTAGCAGGTTTGAATGAGCAGTTCTTC. Translation: CASSFPVAGLNEQFF.